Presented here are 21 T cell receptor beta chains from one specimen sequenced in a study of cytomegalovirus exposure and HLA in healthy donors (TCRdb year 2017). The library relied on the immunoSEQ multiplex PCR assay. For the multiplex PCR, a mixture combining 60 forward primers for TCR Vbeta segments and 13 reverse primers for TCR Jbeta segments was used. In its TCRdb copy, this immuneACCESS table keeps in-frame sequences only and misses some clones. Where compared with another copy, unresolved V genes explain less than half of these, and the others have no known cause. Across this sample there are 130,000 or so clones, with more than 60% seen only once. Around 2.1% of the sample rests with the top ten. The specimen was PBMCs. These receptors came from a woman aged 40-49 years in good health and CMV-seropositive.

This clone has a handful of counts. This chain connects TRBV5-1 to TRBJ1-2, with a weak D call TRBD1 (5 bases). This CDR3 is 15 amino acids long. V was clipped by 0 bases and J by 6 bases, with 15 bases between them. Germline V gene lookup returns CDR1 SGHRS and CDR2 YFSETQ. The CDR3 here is CASSLALDNTHGYTF. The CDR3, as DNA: TGCGCCAGCAGCTTGGCCCTGGACAATACCCATGGCTACACCTTC.

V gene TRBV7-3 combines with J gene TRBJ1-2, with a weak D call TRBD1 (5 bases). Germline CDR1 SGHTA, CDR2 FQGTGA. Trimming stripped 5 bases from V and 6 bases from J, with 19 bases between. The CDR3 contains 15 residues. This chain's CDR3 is CASSPTGVLVDGYTF. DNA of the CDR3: TGTGCCAGCAGCCCCACGGGGGTTCTGGTTGATGGCTACACCTTC. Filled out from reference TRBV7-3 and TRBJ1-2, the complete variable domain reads GAGVSQTPSNKVTEKGKYVELRCDPISGHTALYWYRQSLGQGPEFLIYFQGTGAADDSGLPNDRFFAVRPEGSVSTLKIQRTERGDSAVYLCASSPTGVLVDGYTFGSGTRLTVV.

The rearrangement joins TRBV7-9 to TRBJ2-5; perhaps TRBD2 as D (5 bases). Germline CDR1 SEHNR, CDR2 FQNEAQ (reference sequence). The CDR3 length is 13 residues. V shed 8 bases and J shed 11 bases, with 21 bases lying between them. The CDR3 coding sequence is TGTGCCAGCGGCGACACCCTCGTTGGGGAGCAGTACTTC. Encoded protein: CASGDTLVGEQYF.

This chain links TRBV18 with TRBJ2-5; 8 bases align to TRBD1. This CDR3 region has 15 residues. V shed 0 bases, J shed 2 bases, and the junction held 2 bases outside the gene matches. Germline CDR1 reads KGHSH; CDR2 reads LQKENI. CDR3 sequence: CASSPPDRDQETQYF. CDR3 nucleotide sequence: TGTGCCAGCTCACCACCGGACAGGGATCAAGAGACCCAGTACTTC.

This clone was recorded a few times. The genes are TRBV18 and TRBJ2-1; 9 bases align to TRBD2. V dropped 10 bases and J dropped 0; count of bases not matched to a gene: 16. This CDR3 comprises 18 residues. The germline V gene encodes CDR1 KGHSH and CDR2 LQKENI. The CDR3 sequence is CATAGGKDSGGSYNEQFF. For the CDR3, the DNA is TGTGCCACCGCGGGAGGGAAGGATAGCGGGGGCTCCTACAATGAGCAGTTCTTC.

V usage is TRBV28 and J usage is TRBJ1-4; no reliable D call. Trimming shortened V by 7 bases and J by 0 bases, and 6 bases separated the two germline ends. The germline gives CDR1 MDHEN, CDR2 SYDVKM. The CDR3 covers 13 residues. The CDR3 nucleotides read TGTGCCAGCATTGACTCAACTAATGAAAAACTGTTTTTT. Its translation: CASIDSTNEKLFF.

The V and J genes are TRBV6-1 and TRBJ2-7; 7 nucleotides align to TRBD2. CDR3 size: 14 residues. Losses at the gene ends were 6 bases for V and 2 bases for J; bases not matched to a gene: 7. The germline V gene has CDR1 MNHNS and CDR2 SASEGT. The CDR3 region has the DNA TGTGCCAGCAGCCGGGGCCGGGGGGCCTACGAGCAGTACTTC. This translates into CASSRGRGAYEQYF.

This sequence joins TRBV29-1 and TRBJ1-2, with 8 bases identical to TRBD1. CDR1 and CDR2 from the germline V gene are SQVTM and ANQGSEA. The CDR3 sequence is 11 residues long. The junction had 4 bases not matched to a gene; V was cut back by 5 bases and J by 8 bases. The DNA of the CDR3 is TGCAGCGTTTGGACAGGGCGCGGCTACACCTTC. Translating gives CSVWTGRGYTF.

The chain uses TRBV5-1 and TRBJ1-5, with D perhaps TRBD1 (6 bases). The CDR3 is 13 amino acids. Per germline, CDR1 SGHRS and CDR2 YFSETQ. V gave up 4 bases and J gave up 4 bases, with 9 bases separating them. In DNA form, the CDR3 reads TGCGCCAGCAGCCCTGGACAGAATCAGCCCCAGCATTTT. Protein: CASSPGQNQPQHF.

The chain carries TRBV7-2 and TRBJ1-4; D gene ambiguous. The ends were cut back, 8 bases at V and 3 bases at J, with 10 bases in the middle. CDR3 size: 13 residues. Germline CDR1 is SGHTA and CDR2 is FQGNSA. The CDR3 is CASGRAPNEKLFF. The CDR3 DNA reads TGTGCCAGCGGGAGGGCACCTAATGAAAAACTGTTTTTT. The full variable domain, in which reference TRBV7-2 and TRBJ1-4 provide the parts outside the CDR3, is GAGVSQSPSNKVTEKGKDVELRCDPISGHTALYWYRQSLGQGLEFLIYFQGNSAPDKSGLPSDRFSAERTGGSVSTLTIQRTQQEDSAVYLCASGRAPNEKLFFGSGTQLSVL.

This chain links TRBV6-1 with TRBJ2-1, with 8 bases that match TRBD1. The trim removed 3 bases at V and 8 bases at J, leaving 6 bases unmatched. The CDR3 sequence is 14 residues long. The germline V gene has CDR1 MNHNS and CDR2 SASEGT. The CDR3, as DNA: TGTGCCAGCAGTGAGCAGGGGGCGCACGATGAGCAGTTCTTC. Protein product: CASSEQGAHDEQFF.

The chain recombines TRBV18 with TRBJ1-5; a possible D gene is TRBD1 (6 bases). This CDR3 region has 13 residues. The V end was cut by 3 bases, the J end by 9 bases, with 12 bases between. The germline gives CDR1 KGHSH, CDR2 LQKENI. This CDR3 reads CASSPTGEGPQHF. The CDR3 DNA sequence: TGTGCCAGCTCACCGACAGGCGAGGGGCCCCAGCATTTT.

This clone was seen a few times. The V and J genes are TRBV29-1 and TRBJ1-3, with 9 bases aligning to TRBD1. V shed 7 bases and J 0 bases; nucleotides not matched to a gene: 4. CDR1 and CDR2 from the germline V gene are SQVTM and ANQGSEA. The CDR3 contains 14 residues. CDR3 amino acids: CSGTGGTSGNTIYF. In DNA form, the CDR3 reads TGCAGCGGTACAGGGGGCACCTCTGGAAACACCATATATTTT.

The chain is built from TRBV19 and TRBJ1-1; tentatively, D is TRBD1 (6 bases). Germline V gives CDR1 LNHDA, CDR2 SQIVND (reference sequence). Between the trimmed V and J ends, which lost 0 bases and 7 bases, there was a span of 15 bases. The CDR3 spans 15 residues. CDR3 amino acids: CASSIDRKQGGEAFF. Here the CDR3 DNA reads TGTGCCAGTAGTATAGATAGAAAACAGGGTGGTGAAGCTTTCTTT. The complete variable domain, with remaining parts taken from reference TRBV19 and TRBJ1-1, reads DGGITQSPKYLFRKEGQNVTLSCEQNLNHDAMYWYRQDPGQGLRLIYYSQIVNDFQKGDIAEGYSVSREKKESFPLTVTSAQKNPTAFYLCASSIDRKQGGEAFFGQGTRLTVV.

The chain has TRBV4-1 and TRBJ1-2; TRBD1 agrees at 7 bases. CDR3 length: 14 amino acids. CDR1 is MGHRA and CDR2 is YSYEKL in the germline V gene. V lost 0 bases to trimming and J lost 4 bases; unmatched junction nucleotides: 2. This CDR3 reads CASSQEQGTYGYTF. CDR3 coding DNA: TGCGCCAGCAGCCAAGAACAGGGGACCTATGGCTACACCTTC.

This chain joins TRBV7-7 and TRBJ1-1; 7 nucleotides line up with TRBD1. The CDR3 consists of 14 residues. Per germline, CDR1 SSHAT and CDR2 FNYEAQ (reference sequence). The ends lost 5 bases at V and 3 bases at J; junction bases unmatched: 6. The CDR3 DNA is TGTGCCAGCAGCCCCTACAGGGGCGACACTGAAGCTTTCTTT. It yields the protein CASSPYRGDTEAFF.

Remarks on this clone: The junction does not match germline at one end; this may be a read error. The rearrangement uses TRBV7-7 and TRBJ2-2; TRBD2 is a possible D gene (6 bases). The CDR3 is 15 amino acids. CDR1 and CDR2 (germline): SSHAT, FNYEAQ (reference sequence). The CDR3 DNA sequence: TGTGCTAGCAGTTCCAGTAGCGGGAACACCGGGGAGCTGTTTTTT. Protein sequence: CASSSSSGNTGELFF.

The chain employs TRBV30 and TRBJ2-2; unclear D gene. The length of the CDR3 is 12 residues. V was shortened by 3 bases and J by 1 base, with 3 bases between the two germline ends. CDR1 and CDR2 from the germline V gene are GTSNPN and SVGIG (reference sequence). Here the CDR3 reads CAWSMNTGELFF. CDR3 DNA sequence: TGTGCCTGGAGCATGAACACCGGGGAGCTGTTTTTT.

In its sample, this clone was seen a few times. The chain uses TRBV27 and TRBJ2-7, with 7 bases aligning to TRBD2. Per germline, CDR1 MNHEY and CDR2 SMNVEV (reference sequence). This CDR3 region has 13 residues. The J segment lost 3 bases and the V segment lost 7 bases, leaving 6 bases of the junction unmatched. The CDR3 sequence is CASKAGPFYEQYF. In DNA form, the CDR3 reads TGTGCCAGCAAAGCGGGGCCCTTCTACGAGCAGTACTTC.

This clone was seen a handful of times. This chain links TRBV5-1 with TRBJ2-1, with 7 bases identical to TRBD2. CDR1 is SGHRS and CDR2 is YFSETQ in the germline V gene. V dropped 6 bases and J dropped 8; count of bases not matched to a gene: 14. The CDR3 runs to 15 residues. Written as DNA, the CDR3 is TGCGCCAGCAAAACTACGGCGGGAGAGGGACATGAGCAGTTCTTC. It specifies CASKTTAGEGHEQFF. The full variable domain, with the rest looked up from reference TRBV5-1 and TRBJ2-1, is KAGVTQTPRYLIKTRGQQVTLSCSPISGHRSVSWYQQTPGQGLQFLFEYFSETQRNKGNFPGRFSGRQFSNSRSEMNVSTLELGDSALYLCASKTTAGEGHEQFFGPGTRLTVL.

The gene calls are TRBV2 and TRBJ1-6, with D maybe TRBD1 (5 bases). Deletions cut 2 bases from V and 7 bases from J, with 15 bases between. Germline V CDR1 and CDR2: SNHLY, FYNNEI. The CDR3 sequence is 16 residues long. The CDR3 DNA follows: TGTGCCAGCAGTGAACTCGCAGGGCTGGGGAATTCACCCCTCCACTTT. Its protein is CASSELAGLGNSPLHF.